This TCR beta chain is drawn from a study of T cell clonotyping in hematopoietic cell transplantation. Germline V CDR1 and CDR2: SGHDN, FVKESK. The CDR3 extends over 17 amino acids. Trimming cost V 3 bases and J 4 bases, with 21 bases left between them. TCRdb keeps only in-frame clones here, not all; method: immunoSEQ multiplex PCR. The sample contains roughly 40,000 clones, 94% of which appear only once. As concerns this clone: Antigen: not known.

Study results and limitations: Cells were unsorted, so CD4 and CD8 contributions were not separated. After transplant, recipient diversity fell while pathologically expanded clonotypes grew through day 180.

Sequenced material: peripheral blood mononuclear cells. The genes are TRBV14 and TRBJ1-2; TRBD1 is a possible D gene (5 bases). This TCR was sampled from a woman between 50 and 59 years old in good health. Some clones in this sample may be carry-over from other donors' samples. The CDR3 sequence is CASSHLNKGSVGYGYTF. The CDR3 coding sequence is TGTGCCAGCAGCCACCTGAATAAGGGGTCGGTTGGCTATGGCTACACCTTC.